The present entry profiles one T cell receptor beta chain with its context. The antigen is undetermined. Replicate PCRs from sorted subsets contained roughly 200 ng DNA, which is some 32,000 T cell genomes. The data were produced by immunoSEQ multiplex PCR, yet TCRdb's version contains in-frame clones alone and is incomplete. The sample shows about 2.4 million clones, 90% to 95% of them seen only once. The sample is drawn from a study of shared clonotypes between healthy human individuals. Overall study findings and caveats: Few donors limited the genetic and exposure-history diversity represented. Relative to memory subsets, naive subsets generally showed larger estimated richness.

V lost 2 bases and J lost 0; bases outside the gene matches: 6. The CDR3 length is 17 residues. Germline values: CDR1 MGHDK, CDR2 SYGVNS. The sample comprised naive CD4+ T cells from PBMCs. As to subset: CD45RA+ positively selected. The TCR comes from a man between 18 and 29 years old in good health. Some clones in this sample may be carry-over from other donors' samples. The rearrangement uses TRBV25-1 and TRBJ2-7; 11 bases align to TRBD2. The CDR3 region has the DNA TGTGCCAGCAGTGAAGCTAGCGGGAGGCCGAGCTCCTACGAGCAGTACTTC. Protein sequence: CASSEASGRPSSYEQYF.